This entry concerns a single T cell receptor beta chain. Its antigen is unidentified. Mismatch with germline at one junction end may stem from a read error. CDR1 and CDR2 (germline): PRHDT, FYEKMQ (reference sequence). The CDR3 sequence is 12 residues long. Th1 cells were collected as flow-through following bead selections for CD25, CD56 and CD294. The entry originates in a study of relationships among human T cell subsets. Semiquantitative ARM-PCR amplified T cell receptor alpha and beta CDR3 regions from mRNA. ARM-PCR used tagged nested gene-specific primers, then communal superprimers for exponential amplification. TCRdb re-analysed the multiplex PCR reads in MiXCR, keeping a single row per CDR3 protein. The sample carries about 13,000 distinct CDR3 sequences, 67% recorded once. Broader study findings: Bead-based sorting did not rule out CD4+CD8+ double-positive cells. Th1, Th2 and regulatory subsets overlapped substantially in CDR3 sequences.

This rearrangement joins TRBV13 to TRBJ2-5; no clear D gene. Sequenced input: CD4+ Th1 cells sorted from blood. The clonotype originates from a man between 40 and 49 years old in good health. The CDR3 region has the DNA TGTGCCAGCAGCCCAGACACGCGCAAGCTGGACTTC. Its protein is CASSPDTRKLDF.